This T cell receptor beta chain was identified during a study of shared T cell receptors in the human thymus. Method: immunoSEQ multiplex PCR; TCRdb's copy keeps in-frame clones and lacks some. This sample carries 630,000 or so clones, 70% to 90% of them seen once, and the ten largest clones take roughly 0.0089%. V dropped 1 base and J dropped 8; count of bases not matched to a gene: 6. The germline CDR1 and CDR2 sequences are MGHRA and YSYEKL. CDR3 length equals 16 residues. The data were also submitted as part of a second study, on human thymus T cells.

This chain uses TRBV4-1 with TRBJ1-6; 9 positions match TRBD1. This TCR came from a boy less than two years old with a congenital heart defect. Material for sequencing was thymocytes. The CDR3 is CASSQVRDRAYSPLHF. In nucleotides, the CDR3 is TGCGCCAGCAGCCAAGTAAGGGACAGGGCTTATTCACCCCTCCACTTT.